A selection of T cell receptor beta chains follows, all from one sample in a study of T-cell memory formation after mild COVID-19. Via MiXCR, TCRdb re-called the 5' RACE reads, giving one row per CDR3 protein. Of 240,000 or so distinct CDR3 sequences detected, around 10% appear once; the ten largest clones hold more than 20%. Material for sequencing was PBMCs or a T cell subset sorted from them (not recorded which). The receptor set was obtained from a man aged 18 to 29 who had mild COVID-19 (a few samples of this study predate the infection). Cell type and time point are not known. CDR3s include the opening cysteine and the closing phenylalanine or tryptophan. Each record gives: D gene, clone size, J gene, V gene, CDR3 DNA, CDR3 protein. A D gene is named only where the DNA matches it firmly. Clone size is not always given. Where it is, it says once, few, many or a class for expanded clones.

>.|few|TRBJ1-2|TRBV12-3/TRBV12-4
TGTGCCAGCAGTTTTTCCCGGGGGCCGGGCTATGGCTACACCTTC
CASSFSRGPGYGYTF
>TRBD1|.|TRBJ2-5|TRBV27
TGTGCCAGCAGTTTAGGCAGGGGGCATGAGGAGACCCAGTACTTC
CASSLGRGHEETQYF
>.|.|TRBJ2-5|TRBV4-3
TGCGCCAGCAGCCAAGTCGGTGGTGTCCGCGAGACCCAGTACTTC
CASSQVGGVRETQYF
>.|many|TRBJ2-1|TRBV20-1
TGCAGTGCTAGAGAAGGGGGCTCCTACAATGAGCAGTTCTTC
CSAREGGSYNEQFF
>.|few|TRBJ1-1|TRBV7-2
TGTGCCAGCAGCTTAAGGCACACTGAAGCTTTCTTT
CASSLRHTEAFF
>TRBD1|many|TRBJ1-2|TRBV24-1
TGTGCCACCAGTGAGACCGGGACAGGGTATGGCTACACCTTC
CATSETGTGYGYTF
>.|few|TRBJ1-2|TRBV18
TGTGCCAGCTCACCGATGCAGGGAGCTAACTATGGCTACACCTTC
CASSPMQGANYGYTF
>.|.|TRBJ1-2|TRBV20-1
TGCAGTGCTCGCCGCAAGGGTGGACTGGGCTACACCTTC
CSARRKGGLGYTF
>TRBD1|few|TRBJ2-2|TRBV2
TGTGCCAGCAGTGAACTCCCAGGGGGAAACACCGGGGAGCTGTTTTTT
CASSELPGGNTGELFF
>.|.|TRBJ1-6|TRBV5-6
TGTGCCAGCAGCTTGGGGAGGTGGCAGATAAATTCACCCCTCCACTTT
CASSLGRWQINSPLHF
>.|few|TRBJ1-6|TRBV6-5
TGTGCCAGCAGTTACATGGAAGGATCACCCCTCCACTTT
CASSYMEGSPLHF
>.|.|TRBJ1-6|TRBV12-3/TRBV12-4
TGTGCCAGCAGTTCTCGGGGGACTAATTCACCCCTCCACTTT
CASSSRGTNSPLHF
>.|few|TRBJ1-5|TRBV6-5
TGTGCCAGCAGTTACTCTTCGTCGACCCCTCATCAGCCCCAGCATTTT
CASSYSSSTPHQPQHF
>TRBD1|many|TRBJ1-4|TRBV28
TGTGCCAGCAGCGGAACAGGGGTAAGGGAAAAACTGTTTTTT
CASSGTGVREKLFF
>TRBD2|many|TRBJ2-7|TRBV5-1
TGCGCCAGCAGCCCTAGCGGGGGCCGACCCTACGAGCAGTACTTC
CASSPSGGRPYEQYF
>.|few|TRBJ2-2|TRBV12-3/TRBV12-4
TGTGCCAGCAGTTTCACAGGGCCCACCGGGGAGCTGTTTTTT
CASSFTGPTGELFF
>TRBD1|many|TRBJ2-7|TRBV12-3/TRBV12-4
TGTGCCAGCAGTGCCGGGACAGGGCTTTACGAGCAGTACTTC
CASSAGTGLYEQYF
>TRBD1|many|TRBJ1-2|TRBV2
TGTGCCAGCAGTGGACAGGGGTATGGCTACACCTTC
CASSGQGYGYTF
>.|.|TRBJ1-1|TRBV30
TGTGCCTGGAGCCTGGGGGGGACTGAAGCTTTCTTT
CAWSLGGTEAFF
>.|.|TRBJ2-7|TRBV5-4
TGTGCCAGCAGCTTTGGGGGCTCCGACTACGAGCAGTACTTC
CASSFGGSDYEQYF
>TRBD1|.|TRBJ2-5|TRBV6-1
TGTGCCGCAGCCAGGGGGACCCGGTCCCCGTACTTC
CAAARGTRSPYF
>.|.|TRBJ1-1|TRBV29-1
TGCAGCTTCCTCGCAGTGAACACTGAAGCTTTCTTT
CSFLAVNTEAFF
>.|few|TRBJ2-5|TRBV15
TGTGCCACCAGCCGGAGGAGCCTCCAAGAGACCCAGTACTTC
CATSRRSLQETQYF
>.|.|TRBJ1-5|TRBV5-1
TGCGCCAGCAGCTTGGGTCCCAGGGGCTATCAGCCCCAGCATTTT
CASSLGPRGYQPQHF
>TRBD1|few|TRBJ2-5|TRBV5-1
TGCGCCAGCAGCTTGGCGGGGACAGGGGTGGAGACCCAGTACTTC
CASSLAGTGVETQYF
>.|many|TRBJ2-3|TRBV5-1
TGCGCCAGCAGCTGGACCTTCGGGACAGATACGCAGTATTTT
CASSWTFGTDTQYF
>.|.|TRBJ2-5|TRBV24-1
TGTGCCACCAGCCAGGGGGGGTACGAGACCCAGTACTTC
CATSQGGYETQYF
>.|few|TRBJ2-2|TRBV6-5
TGTGCCAGCAGGCCGAGGACCGGGGAGCTGTTTTTT
CASRPRTGELFF
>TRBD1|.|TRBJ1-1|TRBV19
TGTGCCAGTAGTAGTCAGGGGGCAAGTAGGACTGAAGCTTTCTTT
CASSSQGASRTEAFF
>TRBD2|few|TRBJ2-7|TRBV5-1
TGCGCCAGCAGCTTTGGGACTAGCGGGGGGTACTCCTACGAGCAGTACTTC
CASSFGTSGGYSYEQYF
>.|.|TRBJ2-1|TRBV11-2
TGTGCCAGCAGCTTAGGGGCAGACTACAATGAGCAGTTCTTC
CASSLGADYNEQFF
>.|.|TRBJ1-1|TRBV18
TGTGCCAGCGACCCAGGGTTGAACACTGAAGCTTTCTTT
CASDPGLNTEAFF
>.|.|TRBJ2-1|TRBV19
TGTGCCAGTAGTCACCCTGGGACTGTTTACAATGAGCAGTTCTTC
CASSHPGTVYNEQFF
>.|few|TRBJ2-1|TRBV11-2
TGTGCCAGCAGCTCCGTCCGGGACCAGGGGTTCTTC
CASSSVRDQGFF
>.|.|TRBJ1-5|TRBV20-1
TGCAGTGCCACTAGGTATAGCAATCAGCCCCAGCATTTT
CSATRYSNQPQHF
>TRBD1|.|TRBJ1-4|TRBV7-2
TGTGCCAGCAGCGGATCACTACAGGGGGCGGGAGAAAAACTGTTTTTT
CASSGSLQGAGEKLFF
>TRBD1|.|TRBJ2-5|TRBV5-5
TGTGCCAGCAGCTTTCGGACAGGGGGTAAAGGGGAGACCCAGTACTTC
CASSFRTGGKGETQYF
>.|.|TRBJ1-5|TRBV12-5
TGTGCTAGTGGTTTGACAGGGAGATATCAGCCCCAGCATTTT
CASGLTGRYQPQHF
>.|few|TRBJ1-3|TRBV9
TGTGCCAGCAGCGTAGATGGCTCTGGAAACACCATATATTTT
CASSVDGSGNTIYF
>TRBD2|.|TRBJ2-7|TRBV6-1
TGTGCCAGTAAGTGGACTAGCGGGGGTAGCTCCTACGAGCAGTACTTC
CASKWTSGGSSYEQYF
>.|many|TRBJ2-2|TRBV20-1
TGCAGTGCCCCGGAAGTAACCGGGGAGCTGTTTTTT
CSAPEVTGELFF
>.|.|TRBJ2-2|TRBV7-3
TGTGCCAGCAGCCTTCAAGGACTGGATCTGTGGGAGCTGTTTTTT
CASSLQGLDLWELFF
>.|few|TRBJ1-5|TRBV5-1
TGCGCCAGCAGCTTGGACGGAGGTAGCAATCAGCCCCAGCATTTT
CASSLDGGSNQPQHF
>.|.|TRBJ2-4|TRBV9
TGTGCCAGCAGCACCGGAGAGGTAAACATTCAGTACTTC
CASSTGEVNIQYF
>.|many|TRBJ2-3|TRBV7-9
TGTGCCAGCAGCTTACCCCACTTCCCCCCGGGGGATACGCAGTATTTT
CASSLPHFPPGDTQYF
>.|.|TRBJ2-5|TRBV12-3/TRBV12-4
TGTGCCAGCAGGCGAGGCGGAGAGACCCAGTACTTC
CASRRGGETQYF
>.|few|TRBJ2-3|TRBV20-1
TGCAGTGCTTGGGCAGGGGCAGATACGCAGTATTTT
CSAWAGADTQYF
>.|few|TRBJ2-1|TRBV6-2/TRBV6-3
TGTGCCACCTTCGGACAGTCCTACAATGAGCAGTTCTTC
CATFGQSYNEQFF
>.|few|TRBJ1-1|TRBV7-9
TGTGCCAGCAGCATAATACCGGGCCTCGCAATGAACACTGAAGCTTTCTTT
CASSIIPGLAMNTEAFF
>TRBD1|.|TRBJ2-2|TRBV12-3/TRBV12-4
TGTGCCAGCAGTTCGACAGGGGGTCACACCGGGGAGCTGTTTTTT
CASSSTGGHTGELFF
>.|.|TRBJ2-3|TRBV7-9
TGTGCCAGCAGCTTAGCGGAGACAGGCCTCACAGATACGCAGTATTTT
CASSLAETGLTDTQYF
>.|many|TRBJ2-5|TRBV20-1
TGCAGTGCTAGAGATGAGACCCAGTACTTC
CSARDETQYF
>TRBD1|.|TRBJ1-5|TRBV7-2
TGTGCCAGCAGCTTAAAGGGGACAGGGAACAATCAGCCCCAGCATTTT
CASSLKGTGNNQPQHF
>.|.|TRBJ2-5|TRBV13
TGTGCCAGCAGATTTGGGGGAGAGACCCAGTACTTC
CASRFGGETQYF
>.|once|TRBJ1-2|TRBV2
TGTGCCAGCAGTCGGACGTTGACTAACTATGGCTACACCTTC
CASSRTLTNYGYTF
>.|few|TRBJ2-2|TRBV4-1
TGCGCCAGCAGCCTGACCCTCCGGGAACACACCGGGGAGCTGTTTTTT
CASSLTLREHTGELFF
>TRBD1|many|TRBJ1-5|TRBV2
TGTGCCAGCGCGTTCGCGGGACAGGGGGCGCGGAGCAATCAGCCCCAGCATTTT
CASAFAGQGARSNQPQHF
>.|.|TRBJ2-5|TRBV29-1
TGCAGCGTGGGACTTGACGGGACATACCAAGAGACCCAGTACTTC
CSVGLDGTYQETQYF
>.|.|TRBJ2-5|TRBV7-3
TGTGCCAGCAGCGCAACGAGACAAGAGACCCAGTACTTC
CASSATRQETQYF